This passage covers 17 T cell receptor beta chains from one sample sequenced in a study of blood T cell repertoires in COVID-19. The table came from immunoSEQ multiplex PCR; TCRdb's copy has only in-frame clones and leaves some out. Of some 130,000 clones in the sample, roughly 84% were seen once. Sequencing was carried out using peripheral blood. These receptors all come from a woman of 80 years or more with acute or convalescent COVID-19.

The chain couples TRBV6-6 to TRBJ2-3, with TRBD2 matching 9 bases. CDR3 length equals 16 residues. The trim removed 0 bases at V and 6 bases at J, leaving 7 bases unmatched. Germline CDR1 reads MNHNY; CDR2 reads SVGAGI (reference sequence). CDR3: CASSYSQRGAGDTQYF. CDR3 bases: TGTGCCAGCAGTTACTCACAGCGGGGGGCTGGGGATACGCAGTATTTT.

This chain connects TRBV7-9 to TRBJ1-5; 10 bases line up with TRBD1. V trimming: 4 bases; J trimming: 7 bases; junction bases outside the gene matches: 7. The CDR3 has 15 amino acids. Germline V lookup: CDR1 SEHNR, CDR2 FQNEAQ (reference sequence). DNA for the CDR3: TGTGCCAGCAGCTCCGGGACAGGGGCGGACCAGCCCCAGCATTTT. Its translation is CASSSGTGADQPQHF.

This chain links TRBV18 with TRBJ1-2; 9 bases line up with TRBD1. This CDR3 has 15 amino acids. Per the germline V gene, CDR1 is KGHSH and CDR2 is LQKENI. V gave up 2 bases and J gave up 4 bases; unmatched junction bases: 5. The CDR3 DNA follows: TGTGCCAGCTCACCATCCGGGACAGGGTCCTATGGCTACACCTTC. It specifies CASSPSGTGSYGYTF.

This chain links TRBV30 with TRBJ2-5, with 7 nucleotides matching TRBD2. Trimming took 4 bases from V and 4 from J; bases not matched to a gene: 6. Per germline, CDR1 GTSNPN and CDR2 SVGIG (reference sequence). The CDR3 extends over 13 amino acids. The DNA of the CDR3 is TGTGCCTGGAAAGAGCGGGGACGAGAGACCCAGTACTTC. Protein: CAWKERGRETQYF.

This clone showed up just a few times. The V call is TRBV3-1 (or the pseudogene TRBV3-2), the J call TRBJ1-4; 9 nucleotides align to TRBD1. The CDR3 spans 13 residues. Trimming removed 11 bases from V and 8 bases from J; junction bases left unmatched: 9. Germline assignment: CDR1 LGHDT and CDR2 YNNKEL (reference sequence). The DNA of the CDR3 is TGTGCCTCCTCGACAGGGGGGAAAGAAAAACTGTTTTTT. Residues: CASSTGGKEKLFF.

This chain's CDR3 is CASSQQGDLYGYTF. CDR3 nucleotide sequence: TGCGCCAGCAGCCAACAGGGGGATCTCTATGGCTACACCTTC. This chain connects TRBV5-1 to TRBJ1-2; 8 bases align to TRBD1. The V gene end was trimmed by 4 bases and the J gene end by 4 bases; junction bases not matched to a gene: 6. CDR1 and CDR2 from the germline V gene are SGHRS and YFSETQ. The CDR3 has 14 residues.

The chain combines TRBV7-8 with TRBJ1-5; possible D gene TRBD1, 6 bases. The CDR3 runs 17 residues. V was clipped by 0 bases and J by 0 bases, with 12 bases between them. Germline assignment: CDR1 SGHVS and CDR2 FQNEAQ. CDR3: CASSLAPRQASNQPQHF. The DNA for the CDR3 is TGTGCCAGCAGCTTAGCGCCCCGACAGGCTAGCAATCAGCCCCAGCATTTT.

The DNA for the CDR3 is TGTGCCAGCAGCCCCCACCTACTAGCGGGAGTGGTAAATGAGCAGTTCTTC. Translating gives CASSPHLLAGVVNEQFF. V and J are TRBV6-2 or TRBV6-3 and TRBJ2-1; 11 nucleotides match TRBD2. The CDR3 has 17 residues. J was trimmed by 7 bases and V by 6 bases; bases with no gene match: 14. The V gene's germline CDR1 is MNHEY and CDR2 SVGEGT.

V usage is TRBV15 and J usage is TRBJ1-6; possibly TRBD1 for D (5 bases). This CDR3 is built from 14 residues. The germline V gene has CDR1 LNHNV and CDR2 YYDKDF (reference sequence). Trimming removed 1 base at V and 5 bases at J, with 6 bases between. The CDR3 protein is CATSRGQNNSPLHF. The CDR3 coding sequence is TGTGCCACCAGCAGAGGACAGAATAATTCACCCCTCCACTTT.

This clone appeared once. This chain uses TRBV15 with TRBJ1-2; TRBD1 agrees at 8 bases. Trimming removed 0 bases from V and 7 bases from J; junction bases left unmatched: 10. Germline CDR1 and CDR2: LNHNV and YYDKDF (reference sequence). The CDR3 loop spans 16 amino acids. The CDR3 spells CATSRDLIQGDGGYTF. CDR3 nucleotide sequence: TGTGCCACCAGCAGAGATCTCATACAGGGGGACGGTGGCTACACCTTC.

J is TRBJ2-3 and V is TRBV19; the D gene is possibly TRBD2 (6 bases). CDR3 length: 13 amino acids. The V and J ends lost 7 bases and 6 bases respectively, with 14 bases between them. Germline assignment: CDR1 LNHDA and CDR2 SQIVND (reference sequence). The DNA of the CDR3 is TGTGCCAGTACCCCTCGGGGGTTTGATACGCAGTATTTT. The encoded protein is CASTPRGFDTQYF.

CDR3 amino acids: CASSVRGTGEKLFF. The CDR3 DNA is TGTGCCAGCAGCGTCAGGGGTACTGGTGAAAAACTGTTTTTT. J is TRBJ1-4 and V is TRBV25-1, with D possibly matching TRBD1 (6 bases). Per the germline V gene, CDR1 is MGHDK and CDR2 is SYGVNS. V gave up 6 bases and J gave up 7 bases, with 15 bases separating them. The CDR3 is 14 amino acids. Full variable domain (remainder filled in from reference TRBV25-1 and TRBJ1-4): EADIYQTPRYLVIGTGKKITLECSQTMGHDKMYWYQQDPGMELHLIHYSYGVNSTEKGDLSSESTVSRIRTEHFPLTLESARPSHTSQYLCASSVRGTGEKLFFGSGTQLSVL.

V gene TRBV29-1 combines with J gene TRBJ1-2; 9 nucleotides line up with TRBD1. From germline, CDR1 is SQVTM and CDR2 ANQGSEA. CDR3 length equals 13 residues. J lost 3 bases, V lost 7 bases, and 6 bases had no gene match. CDR3 sequence reads: CSGRDREDYGYTF. CDR3 DNA: TGCAGCGGCCGGGACAGGGAGGACTATGGCTACACCTTC. The full variable domain, its missing parts supplied by reference TRBV29-1 and TRBJ1-2, is SAVISQKPSRDICQRGTSLTIQCQVDSQVTMMFWYRQQPGQSLTLIATANQGSEATYESGFVIDKFPISRPNLTFSTLTVSNMSPEDSSIYLCSGRDREDYGYTFGSGTRLTVV.

V usage is TRBV7-6 and J usage is TRBJ2-3; 11 bases align to TRBD2. CDR1 SGHVS and CDR2 FNYEAQ come from the germline V gene. CDR3 length: 15 amino acids. With 3 bases clipped from V and 10 bases from J, the junction kept 9 bases outside the gene matches. The CDR3 DNA follows: TGTGCCAGCAGCTTGGGACTAGCGGCCTTTGAGCCGCAGTATTTT. The encoded protein is CASSLGLAAFEPQYF.

The rearrangement links TRBV10-1 to TRBJ1-1, with 7 bases matching TRBD1. Per germline, CDR1 WNHNN and CDR2 SYGVQD (reference sequence). The CDR3 has 14 residues. V shed 4 bases, J shed 2 bases, and the junction held 4 bases outside the gene matches. The CDR3 DNA sequence: TGCGCCAGCAGTGTAGGACAGGCTAACACTGAAGCTTTCTTT. This translates into CASSVGQANTEAFF.

J is TRBJ2-2 and V is TRBV29-1, with 13 bases aligning to TRBD2. V was pared by 7 bases and J by 8 bases, with 10 bases of the junction left unmatched. From germline, CDR1 is SQVTM and CDR2 ANQGSEA. The CDR3 runs 15 residues. CDR3 residues: CSARLAGGPTGELFF. The CDR3 nucleotides are TGCAGCGCTCGACTAGCGGGGGGTCCAACAGGGGAGCTGTTTTTT.

The chain is built from TRBV19 and TRBJ1-5; possibly TRBD1 for D (6 bases). Trimming stripped 9 bases from V and 3 bases from J, with 15 bases between. Germline lookup yields CDR1 LNHDA and CDR2 SQIVND (reference sequence). CDR3 length equals 14 residues. The CDR3 loop reads CASQLNRDNQPQHF. CDR3 in DNA: TGTGCCAGCCAGCTCAACAGGGACAATCAGCCCCAGCATTTT. The full variable domain, rest sourced from reference TRBV19 and TRBJ1-5, is DGGITQSPKYLFRKEGQNVTLSCEQNLNHDAMYWYRQDPGQGLRLIYYSQIVNDFQKGDIAEGYSVSREKKESFPLTVTSAQKNPTAFYLCASQLNRDNQPQHFGDGTRLSIL.